This TCR beta chain was sequenced for a study of molecular identifiers for immune sequencing clone quantification. Naive CD8 libraries were made from about 20,000 to 1,000,000 sorted cells, and they used 10%, 30% or 50% RNA. TCRdb fed the PCR reads into MiXCR, producing one record per CDR3 protein. Of 100,000 or so distinct CDR3 sequences in the sample, roughly a third were seen once. The germline V and J ends were trimmed by 3 bases and 6 bases, with 12 bases remaining between them. Germline lookup yields CDR1 SGHTA and CDR2 FQGNSA. This CDR3 contains 13 residues. This clonotype was counted at least ten times. Its cognate antigen is unknown. Study-wide results and caveats: It was shown that clones above 20 RNA copies held over 98% of effector molecules, but under 1% in naive cells. One cell's worth of spiked Jurkat TCR RNA was reportedly detectable among 900,000 to 1,000,000 naive cells.

This TCR was recovered from a human donor in good health. Some libraries in this study had Jurkat cell RNA spiked in. Sequencing was done on a sample of naive CD8+ T cells from blood, with Jurkat cell RNA spiked in. Subset described: FACS-sorted CD8+CD4-CCR7+CD45RA+ naive T cells. The V gene is TRBV7-2, the J gene TRBJ2-7; D remains ambiguous. The CDR3 region has the DNA TGTGCCAGCAGCTTGGGCACCCCGGGCGAGCAGTACTTC. Protein sequence: CASSLGTPGEQYF. The whole variable domain, remainder taken from reference TRBV7-2 and TRBJ2-7, is GAGVSQSPSNKVTEKGKDVELRCDPISGHTALYWYRQSLGQGLEFLIYFQGNSAPDKSGLPSDRFSAERTGGSVSTLTIQRTQQEDSAVYLCASSLGTPGEQYFGPGTRLTVT.